This T cell receptor (beta chain) was identified in a study of shared clonotypes between healthy human individuals. Looking at the study overall: Donors were a couple of women and a few men aged 18 to 49. Study-wide findings and caveats: The four-donor shared clonotypes exceeded non-shared clonotypes in generation probability, with non-shared ones scoring lower.

V was cut by 4 bases and J by 1 base, with 13 bases left in between. The germline V gene has CDR1 KGHSH and CDR2 LQKENI. The CDR3 consists of 15 residues. CD8 cells regarded as naive lacked CD45RO, were positively chosen for CCR7, and omitted terminally differentiated effector memory CD45RA+ cells. All donors were healthy HIV-negative adults lacking recent acute infections or vaccinations. For this clone: The antigen is undetermined.

TCRdb's table, derived via immunoSEQ multiplex PCR, lists solely in-frame clones and lacks some. This sample has around 1.9 million clones; around 93% occur once, and the top ten carry around 1.7%. The chain has TRBV18 and TRBJ1-1, with D perhaps matching TRBD1 (5 bases). Sequenced material: naive CD8+ T cells from PBMCs. This TCR was recovered from a man between 18 and 35 years old in good health. Some clones in this sample may be carry-over from other donors' samples. The CDR3 DNA reads TGTGCCAGCTCACAGAGTCGGGGCTGGAACACTGAAGCTTTCTTT. It is translated as CASSQSRGWNTEAFF.